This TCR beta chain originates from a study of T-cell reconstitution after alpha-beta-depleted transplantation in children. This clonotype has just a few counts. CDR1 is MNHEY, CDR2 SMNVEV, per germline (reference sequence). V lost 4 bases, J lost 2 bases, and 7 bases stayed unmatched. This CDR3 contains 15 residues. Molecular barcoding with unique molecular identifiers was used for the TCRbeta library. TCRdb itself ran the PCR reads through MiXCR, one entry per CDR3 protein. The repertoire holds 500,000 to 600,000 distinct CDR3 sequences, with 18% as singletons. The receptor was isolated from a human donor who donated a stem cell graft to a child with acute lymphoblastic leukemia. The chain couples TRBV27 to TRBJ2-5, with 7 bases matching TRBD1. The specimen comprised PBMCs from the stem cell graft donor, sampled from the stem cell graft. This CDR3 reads CASSSRDRRQETQYF. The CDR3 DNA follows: TGTGCCAGCAGTTCGAGGGACAGAAGACAAGAGACCCAGTACTTC.